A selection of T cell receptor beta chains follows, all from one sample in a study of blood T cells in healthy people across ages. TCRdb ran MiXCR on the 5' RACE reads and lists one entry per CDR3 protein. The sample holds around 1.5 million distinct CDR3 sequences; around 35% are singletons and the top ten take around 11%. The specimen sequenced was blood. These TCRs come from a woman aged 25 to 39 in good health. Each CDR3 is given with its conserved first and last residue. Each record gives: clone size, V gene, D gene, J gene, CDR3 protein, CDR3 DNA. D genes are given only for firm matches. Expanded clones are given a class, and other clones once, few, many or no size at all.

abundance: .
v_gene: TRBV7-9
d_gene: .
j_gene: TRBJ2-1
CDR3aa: CASSFERGNEQFF
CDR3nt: TGTGCCAGCAGCTTCGAGAGGGGGAATGAGCAGTTCTTC

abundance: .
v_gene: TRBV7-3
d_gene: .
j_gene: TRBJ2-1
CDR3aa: CASSLNGGAQFF
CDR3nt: TGTGCCAGCAGCTTAAATGGGGGTGCGCAGTTCTTC

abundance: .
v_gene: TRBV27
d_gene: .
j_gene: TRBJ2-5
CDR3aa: CASSPRGARTNEQYF
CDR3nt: TGTGCCAGCAGTCCCCGGGGAGCCCGGACCAATGAGCAGTACTTC

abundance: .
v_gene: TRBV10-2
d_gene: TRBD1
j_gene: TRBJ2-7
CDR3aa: CASSSGQVPYEQYF
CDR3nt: TGCGCCAGCAGTTCCGGACAGGTCCCCTACGAGCAGTACTTC

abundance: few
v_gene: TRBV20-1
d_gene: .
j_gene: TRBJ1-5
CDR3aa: CSARDHGGAGQPQHF
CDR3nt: TGCAGTGCTAGAGATCACGGGGGCGCAGGTCAGCCCCAGCATTTT

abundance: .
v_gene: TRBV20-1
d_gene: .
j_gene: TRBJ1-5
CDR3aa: CSASTGGDQPQHF
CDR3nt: TGCAGTGCTTCGACAGGAGGCGATCAGCCCCAGCATTTT

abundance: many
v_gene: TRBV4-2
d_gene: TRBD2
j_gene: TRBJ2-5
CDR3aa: CASSQDLAGGETQYF
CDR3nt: TGTGCCAGCAGCCAAGATCTCGCGGGGGGGGAGACCCAGTACTTC

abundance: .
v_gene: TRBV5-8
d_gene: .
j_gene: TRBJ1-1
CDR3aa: CARSSRTEAFF
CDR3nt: TGTGCCAGGAGCTCCAGAACTGAAGCTTTCTTT

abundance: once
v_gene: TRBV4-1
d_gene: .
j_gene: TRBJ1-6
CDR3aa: CASSQGTAGNPPLHF
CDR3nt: TGCGCCAGCAGCCAAGGGACGGCGGGGAATCCACCCCTCCACTTT

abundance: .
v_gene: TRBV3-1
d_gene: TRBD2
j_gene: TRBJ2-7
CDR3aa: CASSQDWKAGASYEQYF
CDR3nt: TGTGCCAGCAGCCAAGATTGGAAAGCGGGGGCCTCCTACGAGCAGTACTTC

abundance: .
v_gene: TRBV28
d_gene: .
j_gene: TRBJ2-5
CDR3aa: CASGGLGETQYF
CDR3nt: TGTGCCAGCGGTGGGTTGGGAGAGACCCAGTACTTC

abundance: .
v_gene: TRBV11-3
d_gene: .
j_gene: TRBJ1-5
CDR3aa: CASSLDSGVSNQPQHF
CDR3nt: TGTGCCAGCAGCTTAGATTCGGGGGTTAGCAATCAGCCCCAGCATTTT

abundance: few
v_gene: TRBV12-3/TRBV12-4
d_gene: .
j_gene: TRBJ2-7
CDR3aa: CASSLDTTLYEQYF
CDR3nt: TGTGCCAGCAGTTTAGACACGACTCTCTACGAGCAGTACTTC

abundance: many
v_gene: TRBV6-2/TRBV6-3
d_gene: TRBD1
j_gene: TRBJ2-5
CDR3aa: CASSYTGQQETQYF
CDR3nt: TGTGCCAGCAGTTATACGGGACAGCAAGAGACCCAGTACTTC

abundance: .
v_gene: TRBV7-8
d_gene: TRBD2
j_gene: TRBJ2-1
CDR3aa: CASSLDGTSSYNEQFF
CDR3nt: TGTGCCAGCAGCCTAGATGGGACTAGCTCCTACAATGAGCAGTTCTTC

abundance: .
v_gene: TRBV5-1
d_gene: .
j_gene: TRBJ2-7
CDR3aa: CASGLDGLRVYEQYF
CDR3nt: TGCGCCAGCGGCTTGGATGGACTTAGGGTCTACGAGCAGTACTTC

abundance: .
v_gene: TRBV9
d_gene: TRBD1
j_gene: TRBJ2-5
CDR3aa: CASSVGGTAAWYQETQYF
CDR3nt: TGTGCCAGCAGCGTAGGGGGGACAGCGGCTTGGTACCAAGAGACCCAGTACTTC

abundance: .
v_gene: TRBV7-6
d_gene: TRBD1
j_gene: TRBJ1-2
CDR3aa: CASSLATGGASYGYTF
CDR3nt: TGTGCCAGCAGCTTAGCAACAGGGGGCGCGTCCTATGGCTACACCTTC

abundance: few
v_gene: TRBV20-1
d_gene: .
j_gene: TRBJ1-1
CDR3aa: CSARSTRMGPAFF
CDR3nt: TGCAGTGCTAGATCGACCCGGATGGGGCCAGCTTTCTTT

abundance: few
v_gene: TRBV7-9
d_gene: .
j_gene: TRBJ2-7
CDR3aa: CASSFSPSRRHVGAYEQYF
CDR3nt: TGTGCCAGCAGTTTTAGCCCGTCGAGGCGGCACGTCGGAGCCTACGAGCAGTACTTC

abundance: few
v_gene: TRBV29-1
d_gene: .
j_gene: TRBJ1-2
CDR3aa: CSTGLDYGYTF
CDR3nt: TGCAGTACAGGGTTGGACTATGGCTACACCTTC

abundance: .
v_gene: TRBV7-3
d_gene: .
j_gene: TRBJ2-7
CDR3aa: CASSYGRGTYEQYF
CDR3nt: TGTGCCAGCAGCTACGGCCGGGGAACTTACGAGCAGTACTTC

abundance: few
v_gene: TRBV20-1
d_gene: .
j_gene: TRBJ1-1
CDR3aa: CSAREVQGNTEAFF
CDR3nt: TGCAGTGCTAGAGAAGTACAGGGGAACACTGAAGCTTTCTTT

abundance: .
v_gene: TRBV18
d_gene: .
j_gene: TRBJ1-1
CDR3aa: CASSPPEGYNTEAFF
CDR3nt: TGTGCCAGCTCACCACCGGAGGGGTATAACACTGAAGCTTTCTTT

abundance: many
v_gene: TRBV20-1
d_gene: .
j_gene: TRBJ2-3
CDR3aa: CSALRPLNTDTQYF
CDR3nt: TGCAGTGCCCTCCGGCCACTTAACACAGATACGCAGTATTTT

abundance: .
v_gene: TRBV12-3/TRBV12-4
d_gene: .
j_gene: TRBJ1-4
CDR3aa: CASSRQSNEKLFF
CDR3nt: TGTGCCAGCAGCCGACAGTCTAATGAAAAACTGTTTTTT

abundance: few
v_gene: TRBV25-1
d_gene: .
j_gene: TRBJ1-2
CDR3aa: CASSEGGRNYGYTF
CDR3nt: TGTGCCAGCAGTGAAGGCGGCAGGAACTATGGCTACACCTTC

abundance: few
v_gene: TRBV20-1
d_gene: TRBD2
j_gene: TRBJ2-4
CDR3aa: CSASDTSGLGKNIQYF
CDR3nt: TGCAGTGCTAGCGACACTAGCGGCTTAGGCAAAAACATTCAGTACTTC